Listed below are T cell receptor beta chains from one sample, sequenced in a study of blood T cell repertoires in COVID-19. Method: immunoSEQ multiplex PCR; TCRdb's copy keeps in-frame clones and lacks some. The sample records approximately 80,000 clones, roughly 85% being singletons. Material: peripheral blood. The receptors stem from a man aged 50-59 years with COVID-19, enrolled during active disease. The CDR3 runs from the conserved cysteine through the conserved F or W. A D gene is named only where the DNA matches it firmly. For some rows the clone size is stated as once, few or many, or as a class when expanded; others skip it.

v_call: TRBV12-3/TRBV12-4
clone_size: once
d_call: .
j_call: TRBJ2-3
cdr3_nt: TGTGCCAGCAGTCGGGGGGCCGGTGAGCCGCAGTATTTT
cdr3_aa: CASSRGAGEPQYF

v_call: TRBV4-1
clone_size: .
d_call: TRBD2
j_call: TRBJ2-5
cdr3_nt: TGCGCCAGCAGCCGGGATAGCGGGACTGGGGAGACCCAGTACTTC
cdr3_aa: CASSRDSGTGETQYF

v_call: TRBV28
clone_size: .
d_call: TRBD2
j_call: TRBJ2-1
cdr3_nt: TGTGCCAGCAGTTTCCTCCCGACTAGCGGGGGGTTTTCTGAGCAGTTCTTC
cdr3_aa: CASSFLPTSGGFSEQFF

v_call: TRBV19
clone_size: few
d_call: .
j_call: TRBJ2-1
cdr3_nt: TGTGCCAGTAGTACCCTCCTATTAGAGCAGTTCTTC
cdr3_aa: CASSTLLLEQFF

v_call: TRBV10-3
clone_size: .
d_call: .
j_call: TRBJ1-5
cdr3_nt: TGTGCCATCAGTGAGGGGGCGGGCAATCAGCCCCAGCATTTT
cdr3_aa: CAISEGAGNQPQHF

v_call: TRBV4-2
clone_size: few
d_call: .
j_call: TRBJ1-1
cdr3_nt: TGTGCCAGCAGCCAAGATGGGGCGAGACAAGGGAACACTGAAGCTTTCTTT
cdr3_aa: CASSQDGARQGNTEAFF

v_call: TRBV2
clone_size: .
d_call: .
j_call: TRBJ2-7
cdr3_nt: TGTGCCAGCAGTGCCACCCGGGACACCTTTTCCTACGAGCAGTACTTC
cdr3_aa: CASSATRDTFSYEQYF

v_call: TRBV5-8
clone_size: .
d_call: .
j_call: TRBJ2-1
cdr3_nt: TGTGCCAGCAGTTGGGCTACTAGGGAGCAGTTCTTC
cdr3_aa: CASSWATREQFF

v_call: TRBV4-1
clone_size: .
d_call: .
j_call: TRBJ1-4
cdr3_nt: TGCGCCAGCAGCCAAGATGCGGGGGGGAATGAAAAACTGTTTTTT
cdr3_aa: CASSQDAGGNEKLFF

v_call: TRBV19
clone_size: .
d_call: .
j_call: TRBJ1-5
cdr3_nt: TGTGCCAGTAGTGGGGGGAGTGCGGGCAATCAGCCCCAGCATTTT
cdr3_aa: CASSGGSAGNQPQHF

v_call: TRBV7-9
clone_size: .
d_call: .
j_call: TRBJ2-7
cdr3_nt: TGTGCCAGCAGCCCCCGGACACCGACGAGTGAGCAGTACTTC
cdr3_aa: CASSPRTPTSEQYF

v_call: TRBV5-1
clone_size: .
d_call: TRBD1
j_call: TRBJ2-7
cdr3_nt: TGCGCCAGCAGCCTTCCTCGGACAGGGGGAACTTCCGAGCAGTACTTC
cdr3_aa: CASSLPRTGGTSEQYF

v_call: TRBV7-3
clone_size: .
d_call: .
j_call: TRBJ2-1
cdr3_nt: TGTGCCAGCAGCCCTAGCGAGGGCGATGAGCAGTTCTTC
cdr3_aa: CASSPSEGDEQFF

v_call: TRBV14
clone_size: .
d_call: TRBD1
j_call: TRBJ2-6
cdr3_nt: TGTGCCAGCAGCCATACAGGGGTCGGGGCCAACGTCCTGACTTTC
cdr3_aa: CASSHTGVGANVLTF

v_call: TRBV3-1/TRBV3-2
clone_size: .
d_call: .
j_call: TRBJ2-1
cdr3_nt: TGTGCCAGCAGCCAACAAACAGGGCTGATGGGGTCCTACAATGAGCAGTTCTTC
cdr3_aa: CASSQQTGLMGSYNEQFF

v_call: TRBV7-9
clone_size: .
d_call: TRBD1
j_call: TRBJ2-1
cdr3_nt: TGTGCCAGCAGCACCGGGGACAGTCACAATGAGCAGTTCTTC
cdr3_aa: CASSTGDSHNEQFF

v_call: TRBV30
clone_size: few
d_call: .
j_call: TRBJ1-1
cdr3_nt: TGTGCCTGGAGTGCCGACTCGAACACTGAAGCTTTCTTT
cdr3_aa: CAWSADSNTEAFF

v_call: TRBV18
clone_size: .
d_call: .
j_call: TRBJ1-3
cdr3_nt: TGTGCCAGCTCACCGGAGATAGTCGGGGGAAACACCATATATTTT
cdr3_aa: CASSPEIVGGNTIYF

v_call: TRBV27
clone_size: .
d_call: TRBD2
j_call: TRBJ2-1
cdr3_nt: TGTGCCAGCAGTTCCCCAGCGGGAGGGGTCGATGAGCAGTTCTTC
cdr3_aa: CASSSPAGGVDEQFF

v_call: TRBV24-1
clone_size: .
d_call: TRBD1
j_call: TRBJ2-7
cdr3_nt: TGTGCCACCAGTGAGTCGGGACAGGGAATCCACGAGCAGTACTTC
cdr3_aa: CATSESGQGIHEQYF

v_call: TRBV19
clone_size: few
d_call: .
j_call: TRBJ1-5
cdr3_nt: TGTGCCACCCAGGGGACCGCTTATAGCAATCAGCCCCAGCATTTT
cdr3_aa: CATQGTAYSNQPQHF

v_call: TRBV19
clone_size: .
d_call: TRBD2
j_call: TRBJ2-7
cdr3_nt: TGTGCCAGTAGTATAGAAGGCCTAGCGGGAGCGGGCGAGCAGTACTTC
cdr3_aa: CASSIEGLAGAGEQYF

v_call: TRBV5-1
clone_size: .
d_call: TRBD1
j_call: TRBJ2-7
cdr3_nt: TGCGCCAGCAGCCACAACCGGGGACAGGGTTCCTACGAGCAGTACTTC
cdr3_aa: CASSHNRGQGSYEQYF

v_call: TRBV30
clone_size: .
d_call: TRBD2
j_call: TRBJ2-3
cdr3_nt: TGTGCCTGGAGTGCGCTAGCGGGAGAGGCAGATACGCAGTATTTT
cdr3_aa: CAWSALAGEADTQYF

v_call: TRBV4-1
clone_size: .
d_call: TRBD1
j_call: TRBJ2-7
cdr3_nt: TGCGCCAGCAGCCCATCATACAACGACAGGGGATTGTCCTACGAGCAGTACTTC
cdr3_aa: CASSPSYNDRGLSYEQYF

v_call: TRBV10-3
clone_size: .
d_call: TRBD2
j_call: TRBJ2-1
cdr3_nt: TGTGCCATCAGTGAGTCAAGGAGCGGGAGGATAATATTGGAGGATGAGCAGTTCTTC
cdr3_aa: CAISESRSGRIILEDEQFF

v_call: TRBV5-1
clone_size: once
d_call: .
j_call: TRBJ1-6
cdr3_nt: TGCGCCAGCAGCTTCGACATTGGTATGCGATCACCCCTCCACTTT
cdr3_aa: CASSFDIGMRSPLHF

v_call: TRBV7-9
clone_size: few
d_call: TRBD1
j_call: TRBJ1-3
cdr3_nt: TGTGCCAGCAGCCGACAGGGGTCTGGAAACACCATATATTTT
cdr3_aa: CASSRQGSGNTIYF

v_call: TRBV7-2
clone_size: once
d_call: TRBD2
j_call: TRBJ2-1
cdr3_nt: TGTGCCAGCAGCCCATCTAGCGGGAGGAATGAGCAGTTCTTC
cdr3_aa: CASSPSSGRNEQFF

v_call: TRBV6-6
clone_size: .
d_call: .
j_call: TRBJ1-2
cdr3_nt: TGTGCCAGCACCTCGACCGGGGAATCCTATGGCTACACCTTC
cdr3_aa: CASTSTGESYGYTF

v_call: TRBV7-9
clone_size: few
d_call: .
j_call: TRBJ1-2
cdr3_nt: TGTGCCAGCTCCTCTTCGGGTGCCCCTGGCTACACCTTC
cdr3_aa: CASSSSGAPGYTF

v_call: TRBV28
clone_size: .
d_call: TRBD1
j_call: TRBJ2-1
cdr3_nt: TGTGCCACCTACCAACAGGGGAAAGTCCACAATGAGCAGTTCTTC
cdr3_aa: CATYQQGKVHNEQFF

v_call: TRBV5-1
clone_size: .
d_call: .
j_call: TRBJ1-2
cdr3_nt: TGCGCCAGCAGCCAAGGCGACAGTTTGGGTGGCTACACCTTC
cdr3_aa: CASSQGDSLGGYTF

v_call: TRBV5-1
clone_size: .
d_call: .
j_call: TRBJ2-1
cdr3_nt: TGCGCCAGCAGCTTGCCCCTCAGTCCGGGGGGCGAGTTGAATGAGCAGTTCTTC
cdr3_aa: CASSLPLSPGGELNEQFF

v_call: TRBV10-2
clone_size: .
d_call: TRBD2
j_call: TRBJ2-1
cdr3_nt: TGCGCCAGCAGCGGGACTACGTACAATGAGCAGTTCTTC
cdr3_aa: CASSGTTYNEQFF

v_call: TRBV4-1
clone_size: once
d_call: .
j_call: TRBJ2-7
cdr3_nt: TGCGCCAGCAGCCAAGATGGGGACACGGGATTCTACGAGCAGTACTTC
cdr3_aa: CASSQDGDTGFYEQYF

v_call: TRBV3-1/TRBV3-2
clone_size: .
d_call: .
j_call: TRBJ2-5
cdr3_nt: TGTGCCAGCAGCCCCTACAGGGAGGGGGAGACCCAGTACTTC
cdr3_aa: CASSPYREGETQYF

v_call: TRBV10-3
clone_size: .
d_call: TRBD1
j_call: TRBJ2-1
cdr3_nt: TGTGCCATCAACCCCGGACAGGGGGGACATGAGCAGTTCTTC
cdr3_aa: CAINPGQGGHEQFF

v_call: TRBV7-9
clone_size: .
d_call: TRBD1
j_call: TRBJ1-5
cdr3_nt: TGTGCCAGCAGCCGACAGGGCAACAATCAGCCCCAGCATTTT
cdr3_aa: CASSRQGNNQPQHF

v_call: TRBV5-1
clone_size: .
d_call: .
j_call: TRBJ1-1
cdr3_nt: TGCGCCAGCAGCTCGACTGGAGGGGCTGAAGCTTTCTTT
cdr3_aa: CASSSTGGAEAFF

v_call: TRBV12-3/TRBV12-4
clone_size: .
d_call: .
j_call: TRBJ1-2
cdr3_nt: TGTGCCAGCAGTTTGCAGCGTAACTATGGCTACACCTTC
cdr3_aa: CASSLQRNYGYTF

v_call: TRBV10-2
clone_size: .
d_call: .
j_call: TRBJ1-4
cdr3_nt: TGCGCCAGCAGCCTAGGACTGGGCGAAAAACTGTTTTTT
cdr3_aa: CASSLGLGEKLFF

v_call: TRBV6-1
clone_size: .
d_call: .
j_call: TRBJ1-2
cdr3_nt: TGTGCCAGCAGTGATTTTGGACAGAGCTATGGCTACACCTTC
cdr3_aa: CASSDFGQSYGYTF

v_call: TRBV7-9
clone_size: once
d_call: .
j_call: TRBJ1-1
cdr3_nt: TGTGCCAGCAGCCCTGGCGGGGGGCCTGGAACTGAAGCTTTCTTT
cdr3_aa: CASSPGGGPGTEAFF

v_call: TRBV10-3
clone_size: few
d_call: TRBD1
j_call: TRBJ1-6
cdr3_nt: TGTGCCATCAGTGACAGGGGGAATTCACCCCTCCACTTT
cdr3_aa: CAISDRGNSPLHF

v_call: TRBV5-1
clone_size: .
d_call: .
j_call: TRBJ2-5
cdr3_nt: TGCGCCAGCAGCAGTGGGGTTTCCCCAGGGGAGACCCAGTACTTC
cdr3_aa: CASSSGVSPGETQYF

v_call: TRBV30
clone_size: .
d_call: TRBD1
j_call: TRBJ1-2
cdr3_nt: TGTGCCTGGAGTGGGCCCTACAGGGGGAGCTATGGCTACACCTTC
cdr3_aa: CAWSGPYRGSYGYTF

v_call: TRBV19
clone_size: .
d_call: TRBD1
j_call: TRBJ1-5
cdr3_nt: TGTGCCAGTAGTATCACCTCCGGGTGGGGACAGGAGAGCAATCAGCCCCAGCATTTT
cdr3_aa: CASSITSGWGQESNQPQHF

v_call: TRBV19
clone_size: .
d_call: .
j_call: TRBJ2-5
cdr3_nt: TGTGCCAGTAGGTCGTCTTTTTTAGGGGAAGGAGAGACCCAGTACTTC
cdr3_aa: CASRSSFLGEGETQYF

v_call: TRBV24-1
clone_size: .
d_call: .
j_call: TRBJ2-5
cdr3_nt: TGTGCCACCAGTGATTTCGGGTTGGGAGAGACCCAGTACTTC
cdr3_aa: CATSDFGLGETQYF

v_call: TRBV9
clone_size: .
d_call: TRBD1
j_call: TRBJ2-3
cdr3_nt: TGTGCCAGCAGCGCCTCGGGACAGTCATTCACAGATACGCAGTATTTT
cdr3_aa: CASSASGQSFTDTQYF

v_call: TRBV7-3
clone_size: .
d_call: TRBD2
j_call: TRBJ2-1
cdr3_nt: TGTGCCAGCAGCTTAAGTAGCGGGAGGGGGAATGAGCAGTTCTTC
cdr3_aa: CASSLSSGRGNEQFF

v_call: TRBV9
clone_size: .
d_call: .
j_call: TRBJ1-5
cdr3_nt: TGTGCCAGCAGCGTAGACAGTCTTAATCAGCCCCAGCATTTT
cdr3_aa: CASSVDSLNQPQHF

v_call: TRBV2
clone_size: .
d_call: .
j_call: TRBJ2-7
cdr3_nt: TGTGCCAGCAGTGAAGAGACCGCCATTACGGGGCAGTACTTC
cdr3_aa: CASSEETAITGQYF

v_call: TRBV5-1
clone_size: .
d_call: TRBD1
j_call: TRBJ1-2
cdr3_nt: TGCGCCAGCAGCCGACCTGACAGGGGGCAAGGCTACACCTTC
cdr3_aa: CASSRPDRGQGYTF

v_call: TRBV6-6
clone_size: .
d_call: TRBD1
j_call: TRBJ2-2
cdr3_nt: TGTGCCGGCGGCCTGGGGCAGGGGGCGTTCGGGGAGCTGTTTTTT
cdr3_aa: CAGGLGQGAFGELFF

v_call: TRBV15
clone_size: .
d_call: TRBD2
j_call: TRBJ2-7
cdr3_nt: TGTGCCACCAGCCCTTATCTAGCGGGAGCGTACGAGCAGTACTTC
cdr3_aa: CATSPYLAGAYEQYF